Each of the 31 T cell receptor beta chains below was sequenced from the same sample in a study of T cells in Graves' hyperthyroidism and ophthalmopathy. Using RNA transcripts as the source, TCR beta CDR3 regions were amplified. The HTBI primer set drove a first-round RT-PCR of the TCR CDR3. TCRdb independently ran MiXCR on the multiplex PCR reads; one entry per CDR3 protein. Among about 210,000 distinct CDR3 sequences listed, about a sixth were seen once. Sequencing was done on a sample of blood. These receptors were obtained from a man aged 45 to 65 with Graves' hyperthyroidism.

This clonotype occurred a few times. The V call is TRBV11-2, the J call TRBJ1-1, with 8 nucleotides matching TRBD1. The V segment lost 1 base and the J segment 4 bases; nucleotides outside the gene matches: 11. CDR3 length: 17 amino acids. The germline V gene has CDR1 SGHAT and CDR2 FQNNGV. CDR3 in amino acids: CASSLVDRGVYFTEAFF. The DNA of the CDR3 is TGTGCCAGCAGCTTAGTCGACAGGGGTGTCTATTTCACTGAAGCTTTCTTT. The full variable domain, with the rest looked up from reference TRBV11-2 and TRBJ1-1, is EAGVAQSPRYKIIEKRQSVAFWCNPISGHATLYWYQQILGQGPKLLIQFQNNGVVDDSQLPKDRFSAERLKGVDSTLKIQPAKLEDSAVYLCASSLVDRGVYFTEAFFGQGTRLTVV.

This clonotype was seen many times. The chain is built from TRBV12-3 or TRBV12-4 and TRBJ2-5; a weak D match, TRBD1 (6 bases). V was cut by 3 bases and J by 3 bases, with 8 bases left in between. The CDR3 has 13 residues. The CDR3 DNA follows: TGTGCCAGCAGTTTTACAGGGAAAGAGACCCAGTACTTC. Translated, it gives CASSFTGKETQYF.

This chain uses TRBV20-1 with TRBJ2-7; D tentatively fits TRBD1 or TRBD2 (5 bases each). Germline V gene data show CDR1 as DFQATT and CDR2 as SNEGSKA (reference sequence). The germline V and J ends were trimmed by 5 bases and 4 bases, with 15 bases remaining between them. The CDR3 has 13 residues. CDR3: CSAVGDGNYEQYF. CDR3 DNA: TGCAGTGCTGTAGGGGACGGGAATTACGAGCAGTACTTC.

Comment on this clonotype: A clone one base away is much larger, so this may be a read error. The CDR3 protein is CASSFDSGRLSTGELFF. The CDR3 coding sequence is TGCGCCAGCAGCTTCGATAGCGGGAGGTTGAGCACCGGGGAGCTGTTTTTT. The chain couples TRBV5-1 to TRBJ2-2; 10 nucleotides match TRBD2. V gave up 2 bases and J gave up 4 bases; unmatched junction bases: 8. In germline, CDR1 is SGHRS, CDR2 YFSETQ. The CDR3 spans 17 residues.

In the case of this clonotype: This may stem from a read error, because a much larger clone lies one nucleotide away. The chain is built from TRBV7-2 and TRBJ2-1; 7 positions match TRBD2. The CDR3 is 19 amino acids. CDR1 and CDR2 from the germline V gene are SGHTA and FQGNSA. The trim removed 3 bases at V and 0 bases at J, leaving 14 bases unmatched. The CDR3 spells CASSFGGPFGEGSYNEQFF. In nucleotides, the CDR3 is TGTGCCAGCAGCTTTGGTGGGCCTTTTGGGGAGGGCTCCTACAATGAGCAGTTCTTC.

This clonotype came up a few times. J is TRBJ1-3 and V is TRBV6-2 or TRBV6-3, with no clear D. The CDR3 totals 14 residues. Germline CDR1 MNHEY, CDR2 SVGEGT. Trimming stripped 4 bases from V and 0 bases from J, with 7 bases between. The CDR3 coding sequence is TGTGCCAGCAGTTCGGCCTACTCTGGAAACACCATATATTTT. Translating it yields CASSSAYSGNTIYF.

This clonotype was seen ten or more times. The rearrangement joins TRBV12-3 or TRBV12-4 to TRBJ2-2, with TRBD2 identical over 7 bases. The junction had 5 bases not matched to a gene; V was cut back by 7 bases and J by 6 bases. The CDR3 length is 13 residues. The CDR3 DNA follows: TGTGCCAGCACCCGGACTAGTCCCGGGGAGCTGTTTTTT. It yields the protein CASTRTSPGELFF.

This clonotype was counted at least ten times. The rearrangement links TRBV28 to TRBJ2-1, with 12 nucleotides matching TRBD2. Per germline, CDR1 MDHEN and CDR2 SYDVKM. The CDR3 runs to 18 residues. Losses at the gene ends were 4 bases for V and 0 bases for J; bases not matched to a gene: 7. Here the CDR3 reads CASSSIGTSGPSYNEQFF. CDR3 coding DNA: TGTGCCAGCAGTTCCATCGGGACTAGCGGGCCCTCCTACAATGAGCAGTTCTTC.

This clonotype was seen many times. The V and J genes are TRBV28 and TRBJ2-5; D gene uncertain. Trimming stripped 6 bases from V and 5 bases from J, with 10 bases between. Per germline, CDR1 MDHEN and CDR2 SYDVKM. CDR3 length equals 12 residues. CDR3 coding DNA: TGTGCCAGCAGGAGACTTCGGGAGACCCAGTACTTC. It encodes CASRRLRETQYF.

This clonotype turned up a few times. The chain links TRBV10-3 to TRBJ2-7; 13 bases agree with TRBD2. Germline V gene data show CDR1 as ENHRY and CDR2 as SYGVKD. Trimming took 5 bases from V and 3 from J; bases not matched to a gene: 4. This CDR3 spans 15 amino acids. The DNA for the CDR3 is TGTGCCATCAGTCCGGGACTAGCGGGAAACTACGAGCAGTACTTC. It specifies CAISPGLAGNYEQYF.

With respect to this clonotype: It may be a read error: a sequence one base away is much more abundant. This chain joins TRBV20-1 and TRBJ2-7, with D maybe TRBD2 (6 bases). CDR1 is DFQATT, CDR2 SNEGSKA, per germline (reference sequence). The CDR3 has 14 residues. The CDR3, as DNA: TGCAGTGCTAGTGACAGCGGGTACTCCTACGAGAAGTACTTC. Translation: CSASDSGYSYEKYF.

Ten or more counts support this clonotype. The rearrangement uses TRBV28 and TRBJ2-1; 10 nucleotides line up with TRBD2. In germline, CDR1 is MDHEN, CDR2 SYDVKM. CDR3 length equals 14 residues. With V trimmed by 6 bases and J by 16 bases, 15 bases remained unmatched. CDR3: CASSPRPAGGPEFF. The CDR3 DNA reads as TGTGCCAGCAGCCCCCGCCCAGCGGGAGGGCCGGAATTCTTC.

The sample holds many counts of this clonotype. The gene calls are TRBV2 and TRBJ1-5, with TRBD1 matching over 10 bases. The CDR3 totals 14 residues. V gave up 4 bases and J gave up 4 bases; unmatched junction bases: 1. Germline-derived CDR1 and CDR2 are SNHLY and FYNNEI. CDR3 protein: CASSVGQGNQPQHF. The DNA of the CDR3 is TGTGCCAGCAGTGTGGGACAGGGGAATCAGCCCCAGCATTTT.

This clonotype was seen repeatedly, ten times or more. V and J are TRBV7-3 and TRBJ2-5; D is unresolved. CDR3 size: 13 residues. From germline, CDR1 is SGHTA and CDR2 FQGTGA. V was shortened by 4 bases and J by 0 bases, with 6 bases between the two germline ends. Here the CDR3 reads CASSSRHQETQYF. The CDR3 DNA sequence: TGTGCCAGCAGCTCCCGACACCAAGAGACCCAGTACTTC.

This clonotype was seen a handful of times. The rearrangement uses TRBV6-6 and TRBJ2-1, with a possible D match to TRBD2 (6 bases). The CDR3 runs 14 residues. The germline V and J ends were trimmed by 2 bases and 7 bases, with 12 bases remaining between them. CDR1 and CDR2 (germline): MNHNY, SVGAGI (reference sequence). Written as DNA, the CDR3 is TGTGCCAGCAGTTACCTGGAGGAGGGAAATGAGCAGTTCTTC. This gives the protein CASSYLEEGNEQFF.

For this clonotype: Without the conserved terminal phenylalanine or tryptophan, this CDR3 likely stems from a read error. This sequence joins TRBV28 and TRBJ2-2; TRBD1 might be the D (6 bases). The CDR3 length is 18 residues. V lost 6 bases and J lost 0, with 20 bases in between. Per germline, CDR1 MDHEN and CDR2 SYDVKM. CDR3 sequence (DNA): TGTGCCAGCAGCGTACAGGGTCTTATAGGACCGAACACCGGGGAGCTGTTTCTT. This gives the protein CASSVQGLIGPNTGELFL.

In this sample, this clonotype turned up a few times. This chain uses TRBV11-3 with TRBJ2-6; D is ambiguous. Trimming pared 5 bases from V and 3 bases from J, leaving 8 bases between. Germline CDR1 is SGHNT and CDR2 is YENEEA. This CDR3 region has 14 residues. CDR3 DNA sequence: TGTGCCAGCAGCCCGCTGGGTGGGGCCAACGTCCTGACTTTC. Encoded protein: CASSPLGGANVLTF.

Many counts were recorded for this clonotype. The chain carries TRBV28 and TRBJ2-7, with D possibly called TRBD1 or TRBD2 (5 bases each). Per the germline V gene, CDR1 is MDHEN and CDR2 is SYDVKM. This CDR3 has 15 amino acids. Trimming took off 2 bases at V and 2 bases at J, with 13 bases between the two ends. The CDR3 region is CASSLEGRAAYEQYF. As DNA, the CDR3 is TGTGCCAGCAGTTTAGAGGGCAGGGCAGCCTACGAGCAGTACTTC.

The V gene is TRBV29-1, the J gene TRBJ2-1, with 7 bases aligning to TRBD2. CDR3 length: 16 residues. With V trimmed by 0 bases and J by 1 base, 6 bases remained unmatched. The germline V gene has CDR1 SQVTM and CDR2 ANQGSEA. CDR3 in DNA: TGCAGCGTTGAAGACCCCGGGACTACGTCCTACAATGAGCAGTTCTTC. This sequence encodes CSVEDPGTTSYNEQFF.

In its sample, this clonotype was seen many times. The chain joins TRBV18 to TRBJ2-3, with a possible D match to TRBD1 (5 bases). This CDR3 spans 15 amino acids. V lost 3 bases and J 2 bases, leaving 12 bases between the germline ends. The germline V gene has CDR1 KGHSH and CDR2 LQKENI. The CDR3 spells CASSPRSRATDTQYF. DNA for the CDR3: TGTGCCAGCTCACCCCGGAGCAGGGCCACAGATACGCAGTATTTT.

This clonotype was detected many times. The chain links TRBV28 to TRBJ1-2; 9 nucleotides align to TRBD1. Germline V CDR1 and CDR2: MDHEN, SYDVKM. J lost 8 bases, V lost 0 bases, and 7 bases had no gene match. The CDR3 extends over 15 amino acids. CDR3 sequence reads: CASSLWGQGHRGYTF. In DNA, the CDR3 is TGTGCCAGCAGTTTATGGGGACAGGGACATCGAGGCTACACCTTC.

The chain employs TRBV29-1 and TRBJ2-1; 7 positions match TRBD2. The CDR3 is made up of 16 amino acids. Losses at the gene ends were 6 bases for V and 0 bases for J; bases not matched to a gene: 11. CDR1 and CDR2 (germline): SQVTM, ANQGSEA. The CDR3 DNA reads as TGCAGCGTCGCCTCCCCGGGCGGGAGCTCCTACAATGAGCAGTTCTTC. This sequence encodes CSVASPGGSSYNEQFF.

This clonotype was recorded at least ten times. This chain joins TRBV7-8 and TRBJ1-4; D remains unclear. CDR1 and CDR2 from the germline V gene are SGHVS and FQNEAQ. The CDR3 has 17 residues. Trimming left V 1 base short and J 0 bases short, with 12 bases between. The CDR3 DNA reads TGTGCCAGCAGCTTAGGAAGGACGGGAGCAACTAATGAAAAACTGTTTTTT. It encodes CASSLGRTGATNEKLFF.

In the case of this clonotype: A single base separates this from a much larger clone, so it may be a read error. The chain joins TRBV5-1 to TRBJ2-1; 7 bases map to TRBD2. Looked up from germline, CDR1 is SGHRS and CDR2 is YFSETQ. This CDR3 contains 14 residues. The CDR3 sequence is CASSLSGTLNEQLF. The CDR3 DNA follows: TGCGCCAGCAGCTTAAGCGGGACCCTCAATGAGCAGCTCTTC.

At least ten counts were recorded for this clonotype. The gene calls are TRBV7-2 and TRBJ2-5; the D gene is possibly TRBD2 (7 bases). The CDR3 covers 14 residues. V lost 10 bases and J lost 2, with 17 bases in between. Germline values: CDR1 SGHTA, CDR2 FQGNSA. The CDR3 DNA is TGTGCCATCCGGGGGGCGGACGGGCAAGAGACCCAGTACTTC. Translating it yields CAIRGADGQETQYF.

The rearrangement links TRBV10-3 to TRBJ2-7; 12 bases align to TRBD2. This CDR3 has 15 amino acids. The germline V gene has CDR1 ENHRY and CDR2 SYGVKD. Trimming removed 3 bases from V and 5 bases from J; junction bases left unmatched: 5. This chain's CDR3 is CAISDKTSGSNEQYF. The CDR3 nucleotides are TGTGCCATCAGTGATAAGACTAGCGGGAGTAACGAGCAGTACTTC.

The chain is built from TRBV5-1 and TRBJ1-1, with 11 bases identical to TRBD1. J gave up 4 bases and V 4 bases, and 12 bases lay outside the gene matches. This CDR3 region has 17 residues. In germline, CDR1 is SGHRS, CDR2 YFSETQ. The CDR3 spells CASSTWTGGLRGTEAFF. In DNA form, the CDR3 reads TGCGCCAGCAGCACTTGGACAGGGGGCTTAAGAGGCACTGAAGCTTTCTTT.

CDR3 bases: TGTGCCAGCAGTAGGGGGGGGCTTGGAAACACCATATATTTT. Translated: CASSRGGLGNTIYF. This chain links TRBV12-3 or TRBV12-4 with TRBJ1-3, with D tentatively TRBD1 (6 bases). The V and J ends lost 5 bases and 3 bases respectively, with 11 bases between them. The CDR3 extends over 14 amino acids.

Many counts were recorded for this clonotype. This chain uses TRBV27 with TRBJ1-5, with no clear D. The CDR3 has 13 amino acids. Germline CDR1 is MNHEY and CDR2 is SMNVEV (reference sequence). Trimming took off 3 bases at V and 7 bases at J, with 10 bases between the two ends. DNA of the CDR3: TGTGCCAGCAGTTTGGTCCAATCCCAGCCCCAGCATTTT. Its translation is CASSLVQSQPQHF.

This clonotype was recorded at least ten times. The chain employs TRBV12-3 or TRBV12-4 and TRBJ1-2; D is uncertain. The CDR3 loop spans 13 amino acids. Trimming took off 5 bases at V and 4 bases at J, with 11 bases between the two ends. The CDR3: CASSLRGSYGYTF. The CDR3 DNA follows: TGTGCCAGCAGTCTCCGAGGGTCCTATGGCTACACCTTC.

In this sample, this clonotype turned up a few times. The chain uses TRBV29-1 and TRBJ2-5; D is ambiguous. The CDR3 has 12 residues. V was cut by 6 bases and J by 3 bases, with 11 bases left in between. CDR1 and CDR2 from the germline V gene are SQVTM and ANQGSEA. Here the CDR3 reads CSVGRLEETQYF. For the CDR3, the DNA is TGCAGCGTCGGGCGGCTTGAAGAGACCCAGTACTTC.